Sequencing of this T cell receptor beta chain was carried out in a study of identifying expanded T cells in peripheral blood. As regards this clone: Its antigen is undetermined.

Only in-frame clones appear in the TCRdb table, and some are missing; sequencing was by immunoSEQ multiplex PCR. The repertoire holds about 86,000 clones, with approximately 84% as singletons. Study-wide points: Approximately two-week clone count variance significantly increased as total template count grew. Around 1.2 clones differed between technical replicates, versus approximately 16 and 20 over time.

Healthy donors had no documented immune events, such as infections, while sampled. The receptor was isolated from a person aged 18 to 70 in good health. Material for sequencing was blood.

The CDR3 region is CAWGTGGSEKLFF. The CDR3 region has the DNA TGTGCCTGGGGGACAGGGGGTTCTGAAAAACTGTTTTTT. The chain links TRBV30 to TRBJ1-4, with 11 nucleotides matching TRBD1. Germline lookup yields CDR1 GTSNPN and CDR2 SVGIG (reference sequence). V trimming: 5 bases; J trimming: 7 bases; junction bases outside the gene matches: 3. The CDR3 has 13 residues.